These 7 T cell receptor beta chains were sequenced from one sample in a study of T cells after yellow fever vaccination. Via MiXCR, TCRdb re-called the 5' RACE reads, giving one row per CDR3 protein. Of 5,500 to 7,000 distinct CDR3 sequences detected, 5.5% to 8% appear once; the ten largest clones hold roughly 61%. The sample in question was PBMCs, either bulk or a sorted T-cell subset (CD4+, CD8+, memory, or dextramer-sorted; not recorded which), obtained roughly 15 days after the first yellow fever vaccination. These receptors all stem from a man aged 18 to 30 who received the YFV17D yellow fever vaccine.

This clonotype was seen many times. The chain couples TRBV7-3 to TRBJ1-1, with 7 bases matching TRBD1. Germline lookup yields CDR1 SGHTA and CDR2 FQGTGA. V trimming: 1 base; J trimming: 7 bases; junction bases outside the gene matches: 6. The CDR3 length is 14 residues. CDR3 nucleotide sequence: TGTGCCAGCAGCTTAAGGGCAGGGGGTGTTGAAGCTTTCTTT. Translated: CASSLRAGGVEAFF.

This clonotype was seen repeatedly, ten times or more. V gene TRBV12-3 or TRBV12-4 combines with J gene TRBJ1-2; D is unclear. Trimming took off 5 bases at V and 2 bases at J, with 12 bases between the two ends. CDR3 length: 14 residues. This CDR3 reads CASSPPDGNYGYTF. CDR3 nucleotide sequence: TGTGCCAGCAGTCCCCCGGACGGAAACTATGGCTACACCTTC.

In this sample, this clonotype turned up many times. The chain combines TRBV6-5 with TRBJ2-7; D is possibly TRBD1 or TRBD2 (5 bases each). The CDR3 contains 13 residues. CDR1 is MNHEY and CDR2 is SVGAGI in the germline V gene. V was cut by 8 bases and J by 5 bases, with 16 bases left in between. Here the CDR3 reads CASRGVGSHEQYF. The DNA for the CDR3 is TGTGCCAGCCGAGGGGTGGGGTCCCACGAGCAGTACTTC.

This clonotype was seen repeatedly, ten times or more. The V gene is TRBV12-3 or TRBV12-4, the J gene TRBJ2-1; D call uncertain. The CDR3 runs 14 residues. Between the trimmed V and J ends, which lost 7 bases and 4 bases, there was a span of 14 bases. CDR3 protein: CASTPPCCYNEQFF. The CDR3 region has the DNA TGTGCCAGCACTCCCCCTTGTTGTTACAATGAGCAGTTCTTC.

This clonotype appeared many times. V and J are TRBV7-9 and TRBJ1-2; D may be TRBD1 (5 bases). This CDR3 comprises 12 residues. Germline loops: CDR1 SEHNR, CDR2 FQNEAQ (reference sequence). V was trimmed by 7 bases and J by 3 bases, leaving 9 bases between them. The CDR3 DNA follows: TGTGCCAGCACCAGACAGTACTATGGCTACACCTTC. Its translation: CASTRQYYGYTF. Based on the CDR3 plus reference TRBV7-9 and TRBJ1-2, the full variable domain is DTGVSQNPRHKITKRGQNVTFRCDPISEHNRLYWYRQTLGQGPEFLTYFQNEAQLEKSRLLSDRFSAERPKGSFSTLEIQRTEQGDSAMYLCASTRQYYGYTFGSGTRLTVV.

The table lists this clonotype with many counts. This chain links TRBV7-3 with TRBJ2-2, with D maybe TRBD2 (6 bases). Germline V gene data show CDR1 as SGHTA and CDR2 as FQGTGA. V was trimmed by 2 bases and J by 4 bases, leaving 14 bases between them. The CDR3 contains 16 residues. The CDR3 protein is CASSLSAGSGTGELFF. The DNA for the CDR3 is TGTGCCAGCAGCTTATCAGCCGGGAGTGGCACCGGGGAGCTGTTTTTT.

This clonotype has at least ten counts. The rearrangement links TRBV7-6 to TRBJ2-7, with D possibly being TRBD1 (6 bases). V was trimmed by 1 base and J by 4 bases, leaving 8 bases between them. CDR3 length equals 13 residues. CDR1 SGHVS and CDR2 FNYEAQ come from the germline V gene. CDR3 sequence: CASSLGQVYEQYF. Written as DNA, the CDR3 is TGTGCCAGCAGCTTAGGACAGGTTTACGAGCAGTACTTC.